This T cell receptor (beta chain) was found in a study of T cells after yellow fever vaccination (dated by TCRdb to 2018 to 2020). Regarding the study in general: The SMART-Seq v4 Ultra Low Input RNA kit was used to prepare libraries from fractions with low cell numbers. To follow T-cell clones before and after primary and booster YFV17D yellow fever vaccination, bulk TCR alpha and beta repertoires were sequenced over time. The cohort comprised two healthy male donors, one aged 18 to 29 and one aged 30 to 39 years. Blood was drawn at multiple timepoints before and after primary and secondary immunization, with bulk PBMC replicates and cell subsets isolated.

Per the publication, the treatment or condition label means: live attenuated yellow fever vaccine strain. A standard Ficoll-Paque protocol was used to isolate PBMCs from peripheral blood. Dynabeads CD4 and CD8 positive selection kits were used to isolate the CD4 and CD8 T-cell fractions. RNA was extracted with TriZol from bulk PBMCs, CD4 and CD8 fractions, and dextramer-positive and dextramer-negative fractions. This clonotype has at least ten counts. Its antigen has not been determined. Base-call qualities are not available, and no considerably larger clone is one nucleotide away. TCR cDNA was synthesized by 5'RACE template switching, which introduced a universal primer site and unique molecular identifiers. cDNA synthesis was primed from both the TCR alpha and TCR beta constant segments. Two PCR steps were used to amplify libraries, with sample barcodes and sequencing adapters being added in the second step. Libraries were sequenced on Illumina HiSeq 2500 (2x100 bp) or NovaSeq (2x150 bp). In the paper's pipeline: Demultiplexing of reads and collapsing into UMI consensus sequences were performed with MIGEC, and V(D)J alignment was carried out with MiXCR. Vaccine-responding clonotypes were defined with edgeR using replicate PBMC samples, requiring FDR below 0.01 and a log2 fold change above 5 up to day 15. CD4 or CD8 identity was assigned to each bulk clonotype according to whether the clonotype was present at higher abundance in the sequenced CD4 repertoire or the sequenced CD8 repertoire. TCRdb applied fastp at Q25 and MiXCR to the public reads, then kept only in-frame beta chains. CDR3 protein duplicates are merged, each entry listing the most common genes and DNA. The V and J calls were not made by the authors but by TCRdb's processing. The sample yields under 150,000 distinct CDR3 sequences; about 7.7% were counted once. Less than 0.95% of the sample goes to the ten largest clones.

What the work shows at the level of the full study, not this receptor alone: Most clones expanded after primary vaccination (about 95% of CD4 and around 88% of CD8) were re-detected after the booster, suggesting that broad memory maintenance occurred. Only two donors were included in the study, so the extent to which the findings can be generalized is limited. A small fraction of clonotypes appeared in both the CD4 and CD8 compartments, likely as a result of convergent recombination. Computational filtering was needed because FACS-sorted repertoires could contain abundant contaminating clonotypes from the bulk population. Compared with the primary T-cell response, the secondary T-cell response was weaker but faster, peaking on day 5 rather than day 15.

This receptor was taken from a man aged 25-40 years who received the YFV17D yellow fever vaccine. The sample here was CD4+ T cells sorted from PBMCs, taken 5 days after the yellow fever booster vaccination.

This receptor carries the CDR3 CASSLGGRDYGYTF. The nucleotide sequence is given as TGCGCCAGCAGCTTGGGCGGACGGGACTATGGCTACACCTTC. The chain uses TRBV5-1 and TRBJ1-2, with no confidently assigned D gene. The germline V gene gives CDR1 as SGHRS and CDR2 as YFSETQ. V drops 0 bases and J drops 3 bases, leaving 9 bases in between. The CDR3 runs 14 residues from the cysteine to the phenylalanine. The retained sequence is limited to the CDR3, 42 bases, with the frame set at the first base. When the CDR3 is completed using the reference TRBV5-1 and TRBJ1-2 genes on either side, the full variable domain is KAGVTQTPRYLIKTRGQQVTLSCSPISGHRSVSWYQQTPGQGLQFLFEYFSETQRNKGNFPGRFSGRQFSNSRSEMNVSTLELGDSALYLCASSLGGRDYGYTFGSGTRLTVV.